This T cell receptor (beta chain) was recovered during a study of blood T cell repertoires in COVID-19. Study-level background: Sites across the United States, Italy and Spain contributed samples from acute and convalescent COVID-19. The cDNA or gDNA used as material had been derived from T cells, B-cell-depleted T cells, or PBMCs.

The data were produced by immunoSEQ multiplex PCR, yet TCRdb's version contains in-frame clones alone and is incomplete. This table holds approximately 200,000 clones, about 87% found once. The CDR3 has 15 residues. Germline CDR1 MNHEY, CDR2 SVGAGI. Trimming took off 7 bases at V and 0 bases at J, with 10 bases between the two ends. V gene TRBV6-5 combines with J gene TRBJ1-6; no definite D call. The specimen sequenced was peripheral blood. The clonotype comes from a woman in her 30s with acute or convalescent COVID-19. This chain's CDR3 is CASTDYSSYNSPLHF. Written as DNA, the CDR3 is TGTGCCAGCACCGATTACAGCTCCTATAATTCACCCCTCCACTTT.